The table lists the clone carrying this T cell receptor (beta chain) with a count of one. This entry comes from a study of T cells in Graves' hyperthyroidism and ophthalmopathy. Amplified regions were TCR beta CDR3 sequences from RNA transcripts. In the first-round RT-PCR of the TCR CDR3, the HTBI primer set was used. From the multiplex PCR reads, TCRdb called clonotypes with MiXCR, one entry per CDR3 protein. The repertoire holds roughly 250,000 distinct CDR3 sequences, with approximately 23% as singletons. Per the germline V gene, CDR1 is SNHLY and CDR2 is FYNNEI. Trimming pared 1 base from V and 4 bases from J, leaving 2 bases between. CDR3 length: 12 amino acids.

This clonotype was obtained from a man aged 25-45 years with Graves' ophthalmopathy. The rearrangement links TRBV2 to TRBJ1-3; no clear D gene. The sample consisted of blood. CDR3 DNA: TGTGCCAGCAGTGAAGGGGGAAACACCATATATTTT. Protein product: CASSEGGNTIYF.